This T cell receptor (beta chain) was sequenced for a study of OX40 agonist ivuxolimab in advanced cancers. On the study more broadly: Three patients had partial responses: one hepatocellular carcinoma, two cutaneous melanoma.

Trimming at V came to 4 bases and at J to 4 bases, leaving 9 bases not matched to a gene. The germline V gene has CDR1 SEHNR and CDR2 FQNEAQ (reference sequence). The CDR3 consists of 15 residues. Sequenced by immunoSEQ multiplex PCR; TCRdb stores in-frame clones only, minus some. The sample includes tens of thousands of clones, more than 70% of them seen just once. The study sampled blood at baseline, cycle 4 day 1, and cycle 7 day 1. V usage is TRBV7-9 and J usage is TRBJ1-2; 7 positions match TRBD1. The receptor's source is an adult with an advanced solid tumor such as melanoma, head and neck, liver or kidney cancer. Here the sequenced sample was CD4+ or CD8+ T cells sorted from blood, taken in a trial of the OX40 agonist ivuxolimab. CDR3 sequence: CASSYNDRASYGYTF. The CDR3 nucleotides read TGTGCCAGCAGCTATAATGACAGGGCCTCCTATGGCTACACCTTC.